Shown below are 30 T cell receptor beta chains from a single sample sequenced in a study of cytomegalovirus exposure and HLA in healthy donors. 13 Jbeta primers and 60 Vbeta primers were used for the PCR. TCRdb's table, derived via immunoSEQ multiplex PCR, lists solely in-frame clones and lacks some. The sample lists more than 80,000 clones, about 80% occurring once. Sequencing input: PBMCs. These receptors originate from a female donor in good health and CMV-seropositive.

This clone has only one observation. V usage is TRBV7-2 and J usage is TRBJ1-4; TRBD1 might be the D (5 bases). Looked up from germline, CDR1 is SGHTA and CDR2 is FQGNSA. The CDR3 is made up of 14 amino acids. V dropped 3 bases and J dropped 7 bases, with 12 bases sitting between them. CDR3: CASSFSGRGEKLFF. The CDR3 region has the DNA TGTGCCAGCAGCTTCTCCGGGAGGGGTGAAAAACTGTTTTTT.

V is TRBV28 and J is TRBJ1-5; 12 bases are shared with TRBD1. This CDR3 contains 18 residues. Looked up from germline, CDR1 is MDHEN and CDR2 is SYDVKM. V gave up 1 base and J gave up 2 bases; unmatched junction bases: 6. This CDR3 reads CASSLLIGTGGGNQPQHF. CDR3 sequence (DNA): TGTGCCAGCAGTTTATTGATCGGGACAGGGGGCGGCAATCAGCCCCAGCATTTT.

This clone showed up just once. This rearrangement joins TRBV10-3 to TRBJ1-3; D unresolved. This CDR3 has 14 residues. Trimming shortened V by 10 bases and J by 0 bases, and 13 bases separated the two germline ends. Germline CDR1 ENHRY, CDR2 SYGVKD. The CDR3 nucleotides read TGTGCCACCATGCCCGGGGACTCTGGAAACACCATATATTTT. Translation gives CATMPGDSGNTIYF.

V and J are TRBV28 and TRBJ2-7, with 8 bases lining up with TRBD1. CDR3 length: 13 amino acids. The V segment lost 6 bases and the J segment 3 bases; nucleotides outside the gene matches: 4. CDR1 and CDR2 (germline): MDHEN, SYDVKM. CDR3 coding DNA: TGTGCCAGCAGGGGGGACAGGTTCTACGAGCAGTACTTC. Translation gives CASRGDRFYEQYF.

The chain has TRBV27 and TRBJ2-1, with TRBD2 matching over 12 bases. The V and J ends lost 4 bases and 9 bases, in that order; junction bases with no gene match: 7. Germline assignment: CDR1 MNHEY and CDR2 SMNVEV (reference sequence). CDR3 length: 15 amino acids. The CDR3 sequence: CASSYRLAGVFEQFF. The CDR3 bases are TGTGCCAGCAGTTACAGACTAGCGGGAGTCTTTGAGCAGTTCTTC.

In regard to this clone: The junction differs from germline at one of its ends, possibly a read error. The J gene is TRBJ1-1, the V gene TRBV7-9; D ambiguous. CDR1 and CDR2 from the germline V gene are SEHNR and FQNEAQ (reference sequence). This CDR3 comprises 10 residues. The CDR3 here is CASSSLAAYF. Here the CDR3 DNA reads TGTGCCAGCAGCTCCCTCGCGGCCTACTTT. The full variable domain, with the rest looked up from reference TRBV7-9 and TRBJ1-1, is DTGVSQNPRHKITKRGQNVTFRCDPISEHNRLYWYRQTLGQGPEFLTYFQNEAQLEKSRLLSDRFSAERPKGSFSTLEIQRTEQGDSAMYLCASSSLAAYFGQGTRLTVV.

This clone has a handful of counts. This chain joins TRBV19 and TRBJ1-5; D not certain. CDR3 length: 18 amino acids. Germline V CDR1 and CDR2: LNHDA, SQIVND (reference sequence). Trimming took off 5 bases at V and 5 bases at J, with 25 bases between the two ends. DNA for the CDR3: TGTGCCAGTAGTCCCCGGGTTCGGGAGCTTAGGGCCTATCAGCCCCAGCATTTT. Amino acid sequence: CASSPRVRELRAYQPQHF.

This sequence joins TRBV7-2 and TRBJ2-3; 9 bases are a match to TRBD2. CDR1 and CDR2 from the germline V gene are SGHTA and FQGNSA. This CDR3 comprises 15 residues. The J segment lost 5 bases and the V segment lost 5 bases, leaving 8 bases of the junction unmatched. CDR3 coding DNA: TGTGCCAGCAGCCCCCGGTCTAGCGGGATAGATACGCAGTATTTT. This translates into CASSPRSSGIDTQYF. The full variable domain, in which reference TRBV7-2 and TRBJ2-3 provide the parts outside the CDR3, is GAGVSQSPSNKVTEKGKDVELRCDPISGHTALYWYRQSLGQGLEFLIYFQGNSAPDKSGLPSDRFSAERTGGSVSTLTIQRTQQEDSAVYLCASSPRSSGIDTQYFGPGTRLTVL.

This clone was seen once. One junction end disagrees with the germline gene, perhaps due to a read error. The chain has TRBV6-5 and TRBJ2-3; 11 bases agree with TRBD1. CDR1 and CDR2 (germline): MNHEY, SVGAGI. The CDR3 totals 14 residues. The CDR3 DNA follows: TGTGCCAGCAGCAGGGACAGGGGGACAGATAAGCAGTATTTT. This gives the protein CASSRDRGTDKQYF.

This chain uses TRBV27 with TRBJ2-7; 10 bases are shared with TRBD2. Looked up from germline, CDR1 is MNHEY and CDR2 is SMNVEV (reference sequence). This CDR3 comprises 15 residues. V lost 4 bases to trimming and J lost 3 bases; unmatched junction nucleotides: 6. The CDR3 here is CASSSFLAGVYEQYF. CDR3 nucleotides: TGTGCCAGCAGTTCCTTTCTAGCGGGAGTCTACGAGCAGTACTTC.

The DNA of the CDR3 is TGCGCCAGCAGCCAGACAGGGGATTCAACTAATGAAAAACTGTTTTTT. It translates to CASSQTGDSTNEKLFF. This sequence joins TRBV5-1 and TRBJ1-4, with 8 bases fitting TRBD1. The V and J ends lost 4 bases and 0 bases, in that order; junction bases with no gene match: 5. CDR1 and CDR2 (germline): SGHRS, YFSETQ. This CDR3 has 16 residues.

V is TRBV5-6 and J is TRBJ2-2; 11 bases are shared with TRBD2. This CDR3 region has 17 residues. V lost 4 bases and J lost 7; bases outside the gene matches: 12. Germline CDR1 SGHDT, CDR2 YYEEEE. DNA for the CDR3: TGTGCCAGCAGCCGCGGACTAGCGGGCCTGAGGGGCGGGGAGCTGTTTTTT. Residues: CASSRGLAGLRGGELFF.

CDR3: CAISESSDSQHQETQYF. In nucleotides, the CDR3 is TGTGCCATCAGTGAGTCGAGTGATAGCCAGCACCAAGAGACCCAGTACTTC. The V gene is TRBV10-3, the J gene TRBJ2-5; D unresolved. Germline CDR1 ENHRY, CDR2 SYGVKD. Deletions cut 0 bases from V and 0 bases from J, with 14 bases between. The CDR3 covers 17 residues.

This rearrangement joins TRBV7-2 to TRBJ1-1; 9 bases are shared with TRBD1. The J segment lost 7 bases and the V segment lost 0 bases, leaving 9 bases of the junction unmatched. The germline V gene has CDR1 SGHTA and CDR2 FQGNSA. The CDR3 has 16 amino acids. DNA for the CDR3: TGTGCCAGCAGCTTAGCCTCCATCGGGACAGGGAGTGAAGCTTTCTTT. Amino acids: CASSLASIGTGSEAFF.

This sequence joins TRBV7-9 and TRBJ1-1, with 8 nucleotides matching TRBD1. V dropped 2 bases and J dropped 1; count of bases not matched to a gene: 12. The germline V gene encodes CDR1 SEHNR and CDR2 FQNEAQ (reference sequence). This CDR3 has 18 residues. The CDR3 bases are TGTGCCAGCAGCTTATGGAGAGGACAGGGTCGAGGGAACACTGAAGCTTTCTTT. It translates to CASSLWRGQGRGNTEAFF.

The V and J genes are TRBV6-1 and TRBJ1-5; a possible D gene is TRBD1 (6 bases). This CDR3 region has 17 residues. V dropped 0 bases and J dropped 4 bases, with 16 bases sitting between them. Germline CDR1 MNHNS, CDR2 SASEGT. The chain's CDR3 is CASSEASGAFGNQPQHF. The CDR3 DNA sequence: TGTGCCAGCAGTGAAGCGTCAGGGGCGTTTGGTAATCAGCCCCAGCATTTT.

V gene TRBV7-2 combines with J gene TRBJ2-7; 8 positions match TRBD2. The germline V gene encodes CDR1 SGHTA and CDR2 FQGNSA. This CDR3 is built from 15 residues. Trimming removed 6 bases from V and 2 bases from J; junction bases left unmatched: 9. The CDR3 reads CASRFRAGEAYEQYF. The DNA for the CDR3 is TGTGCCAGCAGATTCAGAGCGGGAGAAGCCTACGAGCAGTACTTC.

This chain connects TRBV7-6 to TRBJ2-5, with D perhaps matching TRBD2 (5 bases). The CDR3 is 13 amino acids. CDR1 is SGHVS, CDR2 FNYEAQ, per germline. V was clipped by 5 bases and J by 5 bases, with 12 bases between them. In DNA form, the CDR3 reads TGTGCCAGCAGCGAACCGGAGGTTGAGACCCAGTACTTC. The encoded protein is CASSEPEVETQYF.

This clone has more than one count but fewer than ten. V is TRBV21-1 and J is TRBJ2-1; the D call in the table, TRBD2, was not verified against the DNA. TRBV21-1 constitutes a pseudogene. The CDR3 totals 14 residues. DNA for the CDR3: TGTGCCAGCAGCAAACCAGACCCGGAGGGTGAGCAGTTCTTC. Its protein is CASSKPDPEGEQFF.

This clone turned up a few times. The chain is built from TRBV28 and TRBJ2-4, with D possibly being TRBD2 (6 bases). CDR3 length: 15 residues. V was pared by 1 base and J by 4 bases, with 11 bases between. Germline V lookup: CDR1 MDHEN, CDR2 SYDVKM. The CDR3 DNA follows: TGTGCCAGCAGTTTATTATCCGGGAGTAAAAACATTCAGTACTTC. Translated: CASSLLSGSKNIQYF.

The genes are TRBV5-4 and TRBJ2-7; a possible D gene is TRBD2 (5 bases). The CDR3 loop spans 14 amino acids. The V gene's germline CDR1 is SGHNT and CDR2 YYREEE (reference sequence). Trimming removed 4 bases at V and 6 bases at J, with 17 bases between. DNA for the CDR3: TGTGCCAGCAGCCCCCGCCTCGGGGTGGGCGAGCAGTACTTC. Its protein product is CASSPRLGVGEQYF.

The gene calls are TRBV5-6 and TRBJ2-7; possibly TRBD1 for D (6 bases). From germline, CDR1 is SGHDT and CDR2 YYEEEE. The V end was cut by 4 bases, the J end by 2 bases, with 10 bases between. The CDR3 contains 13 residues. CDR3 DNA: TGTGCCAGCAGCCTCAGGGGAACCTACGAGCAGTACTTC. Amino acid sequence: CASSLRGTYEQYF.

This chain links TRBV28 with TRBJ1-1; D gene unclear. The CDR3 spans 11 residues. The germline CDR1 and CDR2 sequences are MDHEN and SYDVKM. Trimming removed 4 bases from V and 10 bases from J, with 10 bases in between. DNA of the CDR3: TGTGCCAGCAGTTCCCGGGTCTCAGCTTTCTTT. Amino acids: CASSSRVSAFF.

The chain combines TRBV6-6 with TRBJ1-2; 8 bases are a match to TRBD1. Unmatched junction bases numbered 3, after V lost 3 bases and J lost 0 bases. The CDR3 runs 15 residues. The germline gives CDR1 MNHNY, CDR2 SVGAGI (reference sequence). CDR3 protein: CASSYRTGPNYGYTF. The CDR3 DNA follows: TGTGCCAGCAGTTATAGGACAGGGCCTAACTATGGCTACACCTTC.

The V call is TRBV6-5, the J call TRBJ1-1, with D possibly TRBD1 on 5 matching bases. V dropped 5 bases and J dropped 0 bases, with 10 bases sitting between them. CDR3 length equals 14 residues. Per germline, CDR1 MNHEY and CDR2 SVGAGI. CDR3 in amino acids: CASSTGIMNTEAFF. In DNA form, the CDR3 reads TGTGCCAGCAGTACAGGTATCATGAACACTGAAGCTTTCTTT.

On this clone: Its ends do not fully match the called genes, so a read error is possible. This rearrangement joins TRBV28 to TRBJ2-7, with D perhaps TRBD2 (5 bases). This CDR3 has 12 residues. Germline-derived CDR1 and CDR2 are MDHEN and SYDVKM. CDR3 sequence: CASSPGPIRADF. The CDR3, as DNA: TGTGCCAGCAGCCCCGGACCCATACGAGCGGACTTC.

This chain links TRBV7-2 with TRBJ2-3; D is undetermined. Germline lookup yields CDR1 SGHTA and CDR2 FQGNSA. V was shortened by 2 bases and J by 1 base, with 7 bases between the two germline ends. The CDR3 covers 14 residues. CDR3 region: CASSLNLGTDTQYF. The CDR3 nucleotides read TGTGCCAGCAGCTTAAACCTAGGCACAGATACGCAGTATTTT.

The chain combines TRBV11-2 with TRBJ1-2; 8 bases line up with TRBD1. Per the germline V gene, CDR1 is SGHAT and CDR2 is FQNNGV. This CDR3 is 14 amino acids long. Trimming took 5 bases from V and 7 from J; bases not matched to a gene: 9. CDR3 coding DNA: TGTGCCAGCAGCGCCTTGCAGGGGGCGCTTGGCTACACCTTC. It translates to CASSALQGALGYTF.

V is TRBV7-9 and J is TRBJ2-7; a possible D gene is TRBD2 (5 bases). The CDR3 totals 14 residues. V was trimmed by 3 bases and J by 2 bases, leaving 11 bases between them. Germline V CDR1 and CDR2: SEHNR, FQNEAQ (reference sequence). CDR3 bases: TGTGCCAGCAGCTTCAGCGGTTACCCCTACGAGCAGTACTTC. Its translation: CASSFSGYPYEQYF.

This chain connects TRBV6-5 to TRBJ2-6; the D gene is possibly TRBD1 (6 bases). This CDR3 contains 15 residues. Per germline, CDR1 MNHEY and CDR2 SVGAGI. Trimming pared 10 bases from V and 4 bases from J, leaving 17 bases between. The CDR3 loop is CATGAWGPGANVLTF. The CDR3 DNA is TGTGCCACCGGTGCGTGGGGGCCCGGGGCCAACGTCCTGACTTTC.